Below are 30 T cell receptor beta chains sequenced from a single sample in a study of beta chain features in type 1 diabetes. Every isolated RNA sample was fully reverse transcribed, so sequencing captured expressed TCRB transcripts. This table comes from immunoSEQ multiplex PCR, and its TCRdb copy is limited to in-frame clones, with some not included. In the table there are 620,000 or so clones, roughly a sixth of which are singletons. The sequencing sample was made of naive CD4+ T cells from blood. The receptors shown here come from a man between 18 and 35 years old in good health.

The chain links TRBV4-3 to TRBJ1-3; D might be TRBD1 (6 bases). Trimming took 2 bases from V and 4 from J, leaving 12 bases between them. From germline, CDR1 is LGHNA and CDR2 YSLEER. The CDR3 is 15 residues long. The DNA for the CDR3 is TGCGCCAGCAGCCAATACAGGGTATCAGGAAACACCATATATTTT. It is translated as CASSQYRVSGNTIYF.

There are a few counts of this clone. V is TRBV9 and J is TRBJ1-4, with D perhaps matching TRBD1 (5 bases). This CDR3 has 16 residues. The germline V and J ends were trimmed by 6 bases and 10 bases, with 25 bases remaining between them. The V gene's germline CDR1 is SGDLS and CDR2 YYNGEE. CDR3 bases: TGTGCCAGCACCCCTATGAATCCGGGGGTCGGAGGAAAACTGTTTTTT. It encodes CASTPMNPGVGGKLFF.

This clone was counted between two and nine times. The chain couples TRBV4-1 to TRBJ1-4, with 9 bases identical to TRBD1. Per the germline V gene, CDR1 is MGHRA and CDR2 is YSYEKL. The V gene end was trimmed by 0 bases and the J gene end by 7 bases; junction bases not matched to a gene: 6. This CDR3 comprises 16 residues. In nucleotides, the CDR3 is TGCGCCAGCAGCCAAGATTCAGGGACAGGGTCTGAAAAACTGTTTTTT. Translating gives CASSQDSGTGSEKLFF.

The rearrangement joins TRBV6-5 to TRBJ1-1, with D perhaps TRBD1 (6 bases). There are 13 residues in the CDR3. Germline CDR1 reads MNHEY; CDR2 reads SVGAGI. V gave up 2 bases and J gave up 5 bases, with 9 bases separating them. CDR3 in DNA: TGTGCCAGCAGTTACACGAGGGGGACTGAAGCTTTCTTT. It codes for CASSYTRGTEAFF.

This chain uses TRBV7-9 with TRBJ2-2; TRBD2 matches at 7 bases. Germline lookup yields CDR1 SEHNR and CDR2 FQNEAQ (reference sequence). The CDR3 contains 16 residues. V lost 2 bases to trimming and J lost 6 bases; unmatched junction nucleotides: 9. The CDR3 nucleotides are TGTGCCAGCAGCTTATCGGGCGGGAGAGGATCCGGGGAGCTGTTTTTT. Translating gives CASSLSGGRGSGELFF.

With regard to this clone: Within the sample, other DNA sequences also encode this same CDR3. The chain joins TRBV6-5 to TRBJ1-1; D perhaps matches TRBD1 (5 bases). Trimming removed 0 bases from V and 0 bases from J, with 8 bases in between. The germline V gene has CDR1 MNHEY and CDR2 SVGAGI. CDR3 length equals 15 residues. The CDR3 reads CASSYSGGMNTEAFF. For the CDR3, the DNA is TGTGCCAGCAGTTACTCCGGGGGGATGAACACTGAAGCTTTCTTT.

As concerns this clone: Different DNA sequences within this sample yield the same CDR3. The chain carries TRBV28 and TRBJ2-7; 7 bases fit TRBD2. V lost 4 bases to trimming and J lost 1 base; unmatched junction nucleotides: 1. Per germline, CDR1 MDHEN and CDR2 SYDVKM. The CDR3 consists of 13 residues. The CDR3 reads CASSSGGSYEQYF. The DNA for the CDR3 is TGTGCCAGCAGTTCCGGGGGGTCCTACGAGCAGTACTTC.

The rearrangement uses TRBV29-1 and TRBJ2-3; D tentatively reads TRBD1 or TRBD2 (6 bases each). Germline V gene lookup returns CDR1 SQVTM and CDR2 ANQGSEA. V lost 4 bases and J 5 bases, leaving 16 bases between the germline ends. The CDR3 runs 14 residues. The CDR3 reads CSVAAGGGRDTQYF. For the CDR3, the DNA is TGCAGCGTTGCGGCCGGAGGGGGGAGAGATACGCAGTATTTT.

This clone has a handful of counts. The chain links TRBV28 to TRBJ2-1; D call uncertain. Germline lookup yields CDR1 MDHEN and CDR2 SYDVKM. There are 15 residues in the CDR3. The V and J ends lost 5 bases and 4 bases respectively, with 15 bases between them. CDR3 nucleotides: TGTGCCAGCAGTCGCACCCTGCTAGGGTACAATGAGCAGTTCTTC. Its protein is CASSRTLLGYNEQFF.

The gene calls are TRBV5-1 and TRBJ2-3, with 11 bases matching TRBD2. The germline V gene encodes CDR1 SGHRS and CDR2 YFSETQ. CDR3 size: 14 residues. The V segment lost 7 bases and the J segment 4 bases; nucleotides outside the gene matches: 5. The CDR3 bases are TGCGCCAGCCTCCCTAGCGGGGGGTCAGATACGCAGTATTTT. Protein: CASLPSGGSDTQYF.

This clone was picked up many times. The CDR3 nucleotides read TGTGCCAGCAGCTCCGCCCGGGGTAGGGATGAGCAGTTCTTC. Its translation: CASSSARGRDEQFF. The V and J genes are TRBV13 and TRBJ2-1; the D gene is possibly TRBD2 (5 bases). Germline CDR1 and CDR2: PRHDT and FYEKMQ (reference sequence). The CDR3 contains 14 residues. V shed 4 bases and J shed 8 bases, with 15 bases lying between them.

The chain has TRBV6-6 and TRBJ2-2, with D possibly TRBD1 on 5 matching bases. The ends were cut back, 6 bases at V and 1 base at J, with 9 bases in the middle. The CDR3 has 14 residues. Germline V lookup: CDR1 MNHNY, CDR2 SVGAGI (reference sequence). This CDR3 reads CASRFTGNTGELFF. Here the CDR3 DNA reads TGTGCCAGCAGGTTTACAGGGAACACCGGGGAGCTGTTTTTT.

CDR3 sequence (DNA): TGTGCCAGTAGTATCACACCTCCCCGGGCCAAAAACATTCAGTACTTC. This sequence encodes CASSITPPRAKNIQYF. The chain combines TRBV19 with TRBJ2-4, with unresolved D. The V gene's germline CDR1 is LNHDA and CDR2 SQIVND (reference sequence). V was trimmed by 3 bases and J by 1 base, leaving 13 bases between them. This CDR3 has 16 residues.

The table lists this clone with a count of one. The V and J genes are TRBV28 and TRBJ1-2; a weak D match, TRBD1 (6 bases). The CDR3 loop spans 17 amino acids. CDR1 and CDR2 (germline): MDHEN, SYDVKM. V lost 5 bases to trimming and J lost 2 bases, with 21 bases between them. The CDR3, as DNA: TGTGCCAGCAGTGAGGACAGAGCGACTTACCGAAACTATGGCTACACCTTC. Amino acids: CASSEDRATYRNYGYTF.

This clone showed up just a few times. This chain uses TRBV9 with TRBJ2-2; D remains unclear. Germline CDR1 reads SGDLS; CDR2 reads YYNGEE. V shed 5 bases and J shed 6 bases, with 20 bases lying between them. The CDR3 consists of 16 residues. Written as DNA, the CDR3 is TGTGCCAGCAGTCGTAGAGCCCTTCCCACCGCCGGGGAGCTGTTTTTT. It codes for CASSRRALPTAGELFF.

This clone turned up a few times. CDR3 nucleotide sequence: TGTGCCAGCAGTTACGCGGGACAGGGAGGCTACACCTTC. Translated: CASSYAGQGGYTF. The rearrangement links TRBV6-6 to TRBJ1-2, with TRBD1 matching 9 bases. CDR3 length: 13 amino acids. CDR1 is MNHNY, CDR2 SVGAGI, per germline (reference sequence). V lost 2 bases, J lost 8 bases, and 3 bases stayed unmatched.

The chain links TRBV7-8 to TRBJ1-1, with 7 bases fitting TRBD1. In germline, CDR1 is SGHVS, CDR2 FQNEAQ. V shed 5 bases and J 2 bases; nucleotides not matched to a gene: 8. The CDR3 extends over 15 amino acids. CDR3 amino acids: CASSLPGQINTEAFF. The CDR3 DNA is TGTGCCAGCAGCCTACCGGGACAGATAAACACTGAAGCTTTCTTT.

V gene TRBV9 combines with J gene TRBJ2-5; D call uncertain. Germline CDR1 and CDR2: SGDLS and YYNGEE. This CDR3 has 14 residues. V was trimmed by 4 bases and J by 0 bases, leaving 10 bases between them. CDR3 amino acids: CASSPHPYQETQYF. Written as DNA, the CDR3 is TGTGCCAGCAGCCCCCACCCGTACCAAGAGACCCAGTACTTC.

This chain connects TRBV9 to TRBJ2-2, with D uncertain. Germline CDR1 is SGDLS and CDR2 is YYNGEE. Trimming shortened V by 6 bases and J by 2 bases, and 11 bases separated the two germline ends. The CDR3 is 14 amino acids. The CDR3 region is CASNLGINTGELFF. The CDR3 coding sequence is TGTGCCAGCAACCTAGGAATAAACACCGGGGAGCTGTTTTTT.

This chain links TRBV9 with TRBJ2-2, with a possible D match to TRBD2 (7 bases). Germline assignment: CDR1 SGDLS and CDR2 YYNGEE. Trimming cost V 7 bases and J 6 bases, with 19 bases left between them. This CDR3 has 15 residues. CDR3 sequence: CASHRGGDHAGELFF. CDR3 coding DNA: TGTGCCAGCCACCGAGGGGGGGATCACGCCGGGGAGCTGTTTTTT. Drawing the rest from reference TRBV9 and TRBJ2-2, the complete variable domain is DSGVTQTPKHLITATGQRVTLRCSPRSGDLSVYWYQQSLDQGLQFLIQYYNGEERAKGNILERFSAQQFPDLHSELNLSSLELGDSALYFCASHRGGDHAGELFFGEGSRLTVL.

This clone was observed a few times. Other DNA sequences in the sample encode the same CDR3. V usage is TRBV9 and J usage is TRBJ2-2, with D unresolved. Germline V gene lookup returns CDR1 SGDLS and CDR2 YYNGEE. This CDR3 is 13 amino acids long. V was cut by 0 bases and J by 3 bases, with 3 bases left in between. The CDR3 DNA follows: TGTGCCAGCAGCGTAGACTACACCGGGGAGCTGTTTTTT. This codes for CASSVDYTGELFF. Full variable domain (remainder filled in from reference TRBV9 and TRBJ2-2): DSGVTQTPKHLITATGQRVTLRCSPRSGDLSVYWYQQSLDQGLQFLIQYYNGEERAKGNILERFSAQQFPDLHSELNLSSLELGDSALYFCASSVDYTGELFFGEGSRLTVL.

This chain links TRBV10-3 with TRBJ1-3; no clear D gene. The germline CDR1 and CDR2 sequences are ENHRY and SYGVKD. CDR3 size: 13 residues. The V and J ends lost 1 base and 5 bases respectively, with 6 bases between them. The CDR3 DNA reads TGTGCCATCAGTGAGTTCATGCGAAACACCATATATTTT. Protein product: CAISEFMRNTIYF.

The chain carries TRBV5-6 and TRBJ2-1, with 8 positions matching TRBD1. Germline CDR1 reads SGHDT; CDR2 reads YYEEEE. The CDR3 is made up of 15 amino acids. V was pared by 4 bases and J by 6 bases, with 9 bases of the junction left unmatched. DNA of the CDR3: TGTGCCAGCAGCCTGATTGACAGGGGTGGCAATGAGCAGTTCTTC. This encodes CASSLIDRGGNEQFF.

The rearrangement links TRBV5-1 to TRBJ2-5; the D call may be TRBD1 or TRBD2 (6 bases each). V shed 5 bases and J shed 5 bases, with 13 bases lying between them. Germline CDR1 and CDR2: SGHRS and YFSETQ. This CDR3 contains 13 residues. The CDR3 bases are TGCGCCAGCAGAACGGGAGACAGGGAGACCCAGTACTTC. The encoded protein is CASRTGDRETQYF.

This clone was found a few times. This chain links TRBV9 with TRBJ2-5; the D is unclear. Germline loops: CDR1 SGDLS, CDR2 YYNGEE. Deletions cut 0 bases from V and 1 base from J, with 7 bases between. CDR3 length: 14 residues. The CDR3: CASSVVPTQETQYF. CDR3 sequence (DNA): TGTGCCAGCAGCGTAGTCCCTACCCAAGAGACCCAGTACTTC. Based on the CDR3 plus reference TRBV9 and TRBJ2-5, the full variable domain is DSGVTQTPKHLITATGQRVTLRCSPRSGDLSVYWYQQSLDQGLQFLIQYYNGEERAKGNILERFSAQQFPDLHSELNLSSLELGDSALYFCASSVVPTQETQYFGPGTRLLVL.

The V call is TRBV7-3, the J call TRBJ2-6; TRBD2 matches at 10 bases. Germline trimming cut 5 bases from V and 1 base from J; bases unmatched to any gene: 8. CDR1 and CDR2 (germline): SGHTA, FQGTGA. This CDR3 spans 18 amino acids. CDR3 bases: TGTGCCAGCAGCCCACCGGGACTAGCGTTTTCTGGGGCCAACGTCCTGACTTTC. It encodes CASSPPGLAFSGANVLTF. Full variable domain (rest looked up from reference TRBV7-3 and TRBJ2-6): GAGVSQTPSNKVTEKGKYVELRCDPISGHTALYWYRQSLGQGPEFLIYFQGTGAADDSGLPNDRFFAVRPEGSVSTLKIQRTERGDSAVYLCASSPPGLAFSGANVLTFGAGSRLTVL.

Worth noting for this clone: The identical CDR3 is also encoded by other nucleotide sequences in the sample. V is TRBV19 and J is TRBJ1-1; D is perhaps TRBD1 (5 bases). Per the germline V gene, CDR1 is LNHDA and CDR2 is SQIVND (reference sequence). The CDR3 is made up of 12 amino acids. V was cut by 3 bases and J by 5 bases, with 7 bases left in between. The DNA for the CDR3 is TGTGCCAGTAGTATCAGGGAAACTGAAGCTTTCTTT. Protein: CASSIRETEAFF.

This clone turned up a few times. This chain links TRBV28 with TRBJ1-5; D unclear. CDR3 length: 15 amino acids. V was trimmed by 1 base and J by 3 bases, leaving 10 bases between them. Germline CDR1 reads MDHEN; CDR2 reads SYDVKM. The CDR3 DNA sequence: TGTGCCAGCAGTTTATTAGGTAGCTTCAATCAGCCCCAGCATTTT. Its protein product is CASSLLGSFNQPQHF.

Of note for this clone: A junction boundary mismatches the germline segment, possibly from a read error. V is TRBV20-1 and J is TRBJ1-2; weak D call: TRBD1 (5 bases). Per germline, CDR1 DFQATT and CDR2 SNEGSKA (reference sequence). The length of the CDR3 is 10 residues. DNA of the CDR3: TGCAGTGCTACCCGGGAGGGGATTAGATTC. It yields the protein CSATREGIRF.

This clone was recorded a few times. This chain links TRBV19 with TRBJ1-1, with a possible D match to TRBD1 (6 bases). Germline V gene lookup returns CDR1 LNHDA and CDR2 SQIVND (reference sequence). This CDR3 region has 13 residues. V was cut by 6 bases and J by 6 bases, with 14 bases left in between. The CDR3, as DNA: TGTGCCAGTAGCGTGGACAGATCGGCTGAAGCTTTCTTT. It yields the protein CASSVDRSAEAFF.